Listed here are 21 T cell receptor beta chains from one sample, sequenced in a study of T cells after yellow fever vaccination. In TCRdb, the 5' RACE reads were re-called with MiXCR into one record per CDR3 protein. This repertoire shows some 500,000 distinct CDR3 sequences, roughly 14% found once; its top ten account for over 12%. Sequencing was performed on PBMCs, taken on the day of the yellow fever booster vaccination. These receptors came from a man aged 30 to 39 who received the YFV17D yellow fever vaccine.

This clonotype was seen more than once but under ten times. The chain links TRBV11-2 to TRBJ2-7; 10 bases align to TRBD2. V lost 4 bases and J lost 2; bases outside the gene matches: 5. The CDR3 extends over 15 amino acids. Germline loops: CDR1 SGHAT, CDR2 FQNNGV. CDR3 loop: CASSSQRGGPYEQYF. CDR3 nucleotides: TGTGCCAGCAGCTCGCAGCGGGGGGGGCCCTACGAGCAGTACTTC.

As to this clonotype: The CDR3 end shows no conserved phenylalanine or tryptophan, and so a read error is likely. The chain recombines TRBV9 with TRBJ2-1; 9 bases are shared with TRBD2. CDR1 is SGDLS and CDR2 is YYNGEE in the germline V gene. The CDR3 extends over 16 amino acids. J lost 10 bases, V lost 1 base, and 12 bases had no gene match. DNA for the CDR3: TGTGCCAGCAGCGTACCACTTAGCGGGAGAAACGGCGAGCAGTTCCTC. It specifies CASSVPLSGRNGEQFL.

This clonotype was seen a handful of times. V gene TRBV10-3 combines with J gene TRBJ2-7, with D possibly being TRBD2 (6 bases). The CDR3 covers 14 residues. Trimming took 6 bases from V and 2 from J, leaving 14 bases between them. Per the germline V gene, CDR1 is ENHRY and CDR2 is SYGVKD. Here the CDR3 DNA reads TGTGCCATCAGCGGGGGTTGGCAGACCTACGAGCAGTACTTC. It is translated as CAISGGWQTYEQYF.

The chain couples TRBV14 to TRBJ2-5; D gene uncertain. Trimming took 0 bases from V and 4 from J, leaving 9 bases between them. Germline values: CDR1 SGHDN, CDR2 FVKESK. The length of the CDR3 is 14 residues. The CDR3 bases are TGTGCCAGCAGCCAAGACCTAATTGGAGAGACCCAGTACTTC. It yields the protein CASSQDLIGETQYF.

The chain employs TRBV18 and TRBJ2-1; possible D gene TRBD2, 5 bases. Germline CDR1 reads KGHSH; CDR2 reads LQKENI. Trimming cost V 8 bases and J 3 bases, with 11 bases left between them. The CDR3 covers 13 residues. The CDR3 DNA reads TGTGCCAGCACCGAGGGTTACTACAATGAGCAGTTCTTC. Encoded protein: CASTEGYYNEQFF.

This chain connects TRBV20-1 to TRBJ2-2; D may correspond to TRBD1 or TRBD2 (5 bases each). Trimming left V 0 bases short and J 5 bases short, with 10 bases between. Per the germline V gene, CDR1 is DFQATT and CDR2 is SNEGSKA (reference sequence). CDR3 size: 14 residues. DNA for the CDR3: TGCAGTGCTAGAGATTCCGGGGCTACCGGGGAGCTGTTTTTT. The encoded protein is CSARDSGATGELFF.

This clonotype came up a few times. The CDR3 reads CASSQGRRLAFNEQFF. The CDR3 DNA follows: TGCGCCAGCAGCCAAGGAAGGCGACTAGCGTTCAATGAGCAGTTCTTC. The chain links TRBV4-3 to TRBJ2-1, with 8 bases lining up with TRBD2. The CDR3 runs to 16 residues. Germline V gene sequence: CDR1 LGHNA, CDR2 YSLEER. J was trimmed by 6 bases and V by 1 base; bases with no gene match: 8.

The J gene is TRBJ2-7, the V gene TRBV13; D ambiguous. Germline V gene data show CDR1 as PRHDT and CDR2 as FYEKMQ (reference sequence). The CDR3 runs to 15 residues. Trimming removed 5 bases at V and 0 bases at J, with 14 bases between. The CDR3 region is CASSGMDGSSYEQYF. In nucleotides, the CDR3 is TGTGCCAGCAGCGGAATGGACGGAAGCTCCTACGAGCAGTACTTC.

The chain has TRBV19 and TRBJ2-3; TRBD2 is a possible D gene (5 bases). Trimming pared 6 bases from V and 5 bases from J, leaving 18 bases between. This CDR3 is built from 15 residues. Germline V gene lookup returns CDR1 LNHDA and CDR2 SQIVND (reference sequence). The CDR3 DNA reads TGTGCCAGTAGCGTGGCGGGCCGCGGTTTAGATACGCAGTATTTT. Translated, it gives CASSVAGRGLDTQYF.

This chain connects TRBV21-1 to TRBJ2-5; the DNA was not used to check the table's D call, TRBD1. TRBV21-1 is described as a pseudogene. The CDR3 loop spans 15 amino acids. This CDR3 reads CASSKGARGAETQYF. The CDR3 bases are TGTGCCAGCAGCAAAGGGGCCAGGGGTGCGGAGACCCAGTACTTC.

V and J are TRBV29-1 and TRBJ2-2; 8 nucleotides align to TRBD2. V was pared by 6 bases and J by 4 bases, with 7 bases of the junction left unmatched. Germline loops: CDR1 SQVTM, CDR2 ANQGSEA. This CDR3 has 14 residues. CDR3 bases: TGCAGCGTCCGACTAGCGCCCGGCACCGGGGAGCTGTTTTTT. Amino acids: CSVRLAPGTGELFF.

This clonotype appeared a few times. The J gene is TRBJ2-7, the V gene TRBV29-1; 8 bases align to TRBD2. The CDR3 extends over 13 amino acids. Losses at the gene ends were 4 bases for V and 7 bases for J; bases not matched to a gene: 9. The germline CDR1 and CDR2 sequences are SQVTM and ANQGSEA. This CDR3 reads CSVAGTRPLEQYF. The DNA of the CDR3 is TGCAGCGTTGCTGGGACTAGGCCCCTGGAGCAGTACTTC.

The V call is TRBV5-1, the J call TRBJ2-7; D remains ambiguous. The germline gives CDR1 SGHRS, CDR2 YFSETQ. This CDR3 comprises 14 residues. Trimming removed 0 bases from V and 3 bases from J, with 10 bases in between. The CDR3 region is CASSLGLEIYEQYF. The CDR3 DNA reads TGCGCCAGCAGCTTGGGGTTGGAGATCTACGAGCAGTACTTC.

The J gene is TRBJ2-7, the V gene TRBV5-7; 7 nucleotides line up with TRBD2. TRBV5-7 is given ORF status, its function remaining uncertain. Trimming cost V 4 bases and J 3 bases; bases outside gene matches: 4. CDR3 length: 13 amino acids. Here the CDR3 reads CASSPGRFYEQYF. CDR3 nucleotide sequence: TGTGCCAGCAGCCCCGGGAGGTTCTACGAGCAGTACTTC.

This chain connects TRBV20-1 to TRBJ2-3, with unresolved D. This CDR3 has 13 amino acids. The V gene's germline CDR1 is DFQATT and CDR2 SNEGSKA (reference sequence). Deletions cut 3 bases from V and 0 bases from J, with 7 bases between. The CDR3 DNA is TGCAGTGCTAGTATGGACAGCACAGATACGCAGTATTTT. The encoded protein is CSASMDSTDTQYF.

This clonotype came up many times. The chain is built from TRBV28 and TRBJ1-5; D remains unclear. The V gene's germline CDR1 is MDHEN and CDR2 SYDVKM. V lost 9 bases to trimming and J lost 9 bases, with 12 bases between them. CDR3 length: 11 amino acids. The CDR3 nucleotides read TGTGCCAGTAGTCCAGGTGGGCCCCAGCATTTT. Its translation: CASSPGGPQHF.

CDR3 amino acids: CATSGREVTDTQYF. Written as DNA, the CDR3 is TGTGCCACCAGTGGTCGGGAGGTTACAGATACGCAGTATTTT. The genes are TRBV24-1 and TRBJ2-3, with 7 bases aligning to TRBD2. The length of the CDR3 is 14 residues. Germline V gives CDR1 KGHDR, CDR2 SFDVKD. The junction had 4 bases not matched to a gene; V was cut back by 5 bases and J by 3 bases.

The J gene is TRBJ2-5, the V gene TRBV6-1; 8 bases line up with TRBD1. This CDR3 is built from 14 residues. The junction had 8 bases not matched to a gene; V was cut back by 9 bases and J by 2 bases. Germline CDR1 reads MNHNS; CDR2 reads SASEGT. The CDR3 region is CASSRTGRQETQYF. As DNA, the CDR3 is TGTGCCAGTTCCAGGACAGGGAGGCAAGAGACCCAGTACTTC.

The chain has TRBV18 and TRBJ2-7; 11 bases line up with TRBD2. The CDR3 has 16 amino acids. In germline, CDR1 is KGHSH, CDR2 LQKENI. V was clipped by 2 bases and J by 5 bases; unmatched bases: 8. CDR3 sequence: CASSPSTSGIRHEQYF. CDR3 nucleotides: TGTGCCAGCTCACCATCGACTAGCGGGATTCGCCACGAGCAGTACTTC.

This clonotype has a handful of counts. V gene TRBV12-3 or TRBV12-4 combines with J gene TRBJ2-5; TRBD1 matches 9 bases. The CDR3 runs to 15 residues. With V trimmed by 5 bases and J by 5 bases, 9 bases remained unmatched. The CDR3: CASSPGQGTGETQYF. The DNA for the CDR3 is TGTGCCAGCAGTCCCGGACAGGGGACGGGGGAGACCCAGTACTTC.

This chain uses TRBV10-2 with TRBJ2-7; 7 nucleotides agree with TRBD2. The CDR3 has 11 amino acids. Germline values: CDR1 WSHSY, CDR2 SAAADI. CDR3 nucleotide sequence: TGCAGTAGTGGGAGGGCCTACGAGCAGTACTTC. Its protein product is CSSGRAYEQYF.